This is a list of T cell receptor beta chains from one sample in a study of OX40 agonist ivuxolimab in advanced cancers. Method: immunoSEQ multiplex PCR; TCRdb's copy keeps in-frame clones and lacks some. Of 80,000 to 100,000 clones detected, less than 90% appear once; the ten largest clones hold 0.8% to 0.9%. Sequencing used CD4+ or CD8+ T cells sorted from blood, obtained in a trial of the OX40 agonist ivuxolimab. These receptors were collected from an adult with an advanced solid tumor such as melanoma, head and neck, liver or kidney cancer. CDR3s include the opening cysteine and the closing phenylalanine or tryptophan. Each record gives: V gene, D gene, clone size, J gene, CDR3 DNA, CDR3 protein. D genes are given only for firm matches. Clone size, where shown, is once, few, many, or a class for clones that have expanded.

V: TRBV2; D: .; size: .; J: TRBJ2-5; DNA: TGTGCCAGCAGTCTAGACAGTCTGGAGACCCAGTACTTC; CDR3: CASSLDSLETQYF
V: TRBV21-1; D: .; size: .; J: TRBJ1-2; DNA: TGTGCCAGCAGACCGGGGGGCTGTGGCTACACCTTC; CDR3: CASRPGGCGYTF
V: TRBV28; D: .; size: .; J: TRBJ2-2; DNA: TGTGCCAGCAAGGGTGTCAACGGGGAGCTGTTTTTT; CDR3: CASKGVNGELFF
V: TRBV7-9; D: .; size: once; J: TRBJ2-3; DNA: TGTGCCAGCAGCTTAGCGGGAGCAACAGATACGCAGTATTTT; CDR3: CASSLAGATDTQYF
V: TRBV6-6; D: .; size: .; J: TRBJ2-3; DNA: TGTGCCAGCCAGTTAGGAGATACGCAGTATTTT; CDR3: CASQLGDTQYF
V: TRBV7-8; D: .; size: .; J: TRBJ1-1; DNA: TGTGCCAGCAGCTTAGCGCGGTACACTGAAGCTTTCTTT; CDR3: CASSLARYTEAFF
V: TRBV11-2; D: TRBD2; size: .; J: TRBJ2-1; DNA: TGTGCCAGCAGCTCGACTAGCGGGAGGAGTATTGTAAATGAGCAGTTCTTC; CDR3: CASSSTSGRSIVNEQFF
V: TRBV19; D: .; size: .; J: TRBJ2-2; DNA: TGTGCCAGTACTCCTCCGACGTATACCGGGGAGCTGTTTTTT; CDR3: CASTPPTYTGELFF
V: TRBV21-1; D: .; size: .; J: TRBJ1-5; DNA: TGTGCCAGCACCCTGGGGACTCCTCGGATTCAGCCCCAGCATTTT; CDR3: CASTLGTPRIQPQHF
V: TRBV27; D: TRBD1; size: .; J: TRBJ2-6; DNA: TGTGCCAGCAGTCTTACACAGGGGCACTCTGGGGCCAACGTCCTGACTTTC; CDR3: CASSLTQGHSGANVLTF
V: TRBV5-1; D: TRBD1; size: .; J: TRBJ2-3; DNA: TGCGCCAGCAGCCCGGGACAGGTAGCGGCAGATACGCAGTATTTT; CDR3: CASSPGQVAADTQYF
V: TRBV28; D: .; size: .; J: TRBJ1-2; DNA: TGTGCCAGCAGAACGGATAACTATGGCTACACCTTC; CDR3: CASRTDNYGYTF
V: TRBV4-2; D: .; size: .; J: TRBJ2-1; DNA: TGTGCCAGCAGCCAAGGGTTACGGACCGATGAATATGAGCAGTTCTTC; CDR3: CASSQGLRTDEYEQFF
V: TRBV4-2; D: TRBD2; size: .; J: TRBJ2-1; DNA: TGTGCCAGCAGCCAAGATCAAGCGGGAAGCTATGAGCAGTTCTTC; CDR3: CASSQDQAGSYEQFF
V: TRBV7-2; D: TRBD2; size: .; J: TRBJ2-2; DNA: TGTGCCAGCACCAACCGGGAGGGAAACACCGGGGAGCTGTTTTTT; CDR3: CASTNREGNTGELFF
V: TRBV7-9; D: TRBD2; size: .; J: TRBJ2-1; DNA: TGTGCCAGCTCTGGGGTGGCGGGAGGTACCTACAATGAGCAGTTCTTC; CDR3: CASSGVAGGTYNEQFF
V: TRBV5-1; D: TRBD1; size: .; J: TRBJ2-2; DNA: TGCGCCAGCAGCCTAACAGGGGCTCCGAACACCGGGGAGCTGTTTTTT; CDR3: CASSLTGAPNTGELFF
V: TRBV29-1; D: .; size: .; J: TRBJ2-5; DNA: TGCAGCGTTGAGCTTAAGATACCCTTAGTAAAAGAGACCCAGTACTTC; CDR3: CSVELKIPLVKETQYF
V: TRBV5-1; D: TRBD2; size: .; J: TRBJ2-3; DNA: TGCGCCAGCAGCTTGGGCCTAGCGGGATTCACAGATACGCAGTATTTT; CDR3: CASSLGLAGFTDTQYF
V: TRBV4-1; D: TRBD1; size: .; J: TRBJ2-1; DNA: TGCGCCAGCAGCCGGACCGGGACAGGGGGCGATGAGCAGTTCTTC; CDR3: CASSRTGTGGDEQFF
V: TRBV19; D: .; size: .; J: TRBJ2-6; DNA: TGTGCCAGTAGTCAGCGGGCACTAAGTTTTGACTCTGGGGCCAACGTCCTGACTTTC; CDR3: CASSQRALSFDSGANVLTF
V: TRBV9; D: .; size: once; J: TRBJ1-3; DNA: TGTGCCAGCAGCGTCCGTGCAGCCCCCGCGGAGGGAAACACCATATATTTT; CDR3: CASSVRAAPAEGNTIYF
V: TRBV5-1; D: .; size: .; J: TRBJ1-3; DNA: TGCGCCAGCAGCCCGGTAGGGGGTTCCTTTGGAAACACCATATATTTT; CDR3: CASSPVGGSFGNTIYF
V: TRBV30; D: .; size: .; J: TRBJ1-5; DNA: TGTGCCTGGAGTGGGCTGTCAGGGGAAGAGGAGCCCCAGCATTTT; CDR3: CAWSGLSGEEEPQHF
V: TRBV5-1; D: .; size: .; J: TRBJ1-4; DNA: TGCGCCAGCAGCCTTCAAGACGGTAATGAAAAACTGTTTTTT; CDR3: CASSLQDGNEKLFF
V: TRBV27; D: .; size: .; J: TRBJ1-2; DNA: TGTGCCAGCAGTTCCCACCGAAAGGGGGACTCTAACTATGGCTACACCTTC; CDR3: CASSSHRKGDSNYGYTF
V: TRBV6-1; D: .; size: once; J: TRBJ1-1; DNA: TGTGCCCCAGGGAGCGGGAACACTGAAGCTTTCTTT; CDR3: CAPGSGNTEAFF
V: TRBV9; D: .; size: .; J: TRBJ1-2; DNA: TGTGCCAGCAGCCCCAGCGGCACGGGGAGGGGCTACACCTTC; CDR3: CASSPSGTGRGYTF
V: TRBV4-2; D: .; size: .; J: TRBJ2-1; DNA: TGTGCCAGCAGCCCCATAGGGGGGTCCTACAATGAGCAGTTCTTC; CDR3: CASSPIGGSYNEQFF